The 15 T cell receptor beta chains below all came from one sample that was sequenced in a study of PD-1 blockade in classical Hodgkin lymphoma. Some clones are missing from TCRdb's copy, which holds only in-frame ones; the method was immunoSEQ multiplex PCR. The sample yields about 6,400 clones, approximately 86% seen once. The time point here: cycle 4 day 1 (C4D1), after more than five weeks of nivolumab. Each patient experienced a relapse that followed autologous stem cell transplantation, and brentuximab vedotin exposure varied. Purified CD4+ T cells were obtained from thawed PBMCs through magnetic negative selection. This sample comprised CD4+ T cells from blood, obtained before the fourth cycle of nivolumab. These receptors all come from a human donor with classical Hodgkin lymphoma.

This chain connects TRBV7-6 to TRBJ2-1; D not certain. This CDR3 contains 12 residues. The V gene's germline CDR1 is SGHVS and CDR2 FNYEAQ. V shed 3 bases and J shed 12 bases, with 12 bases lying between them. The CDR3 loop reads CASSLGAGRQFF. CDR3 in DNA: TGTGCCAGCAGCTTGGGCGCCGGCAGGCAGTTCTTC.

The V gene is TRBV7-3, the J gene TRBJ2-1; 8 nucleotides match TRBD2. Germline V gene data show CDR1 as SGHTA and CDR2 as FQGTGA. The CDR3 totals 18 residues. V lost 2 bases to trimming and J lost 0 bases; unmatched junction nucleotides: 9. CDR3 sequence reads: CASSLYSRGGNSYNEQFF. Written as DNA, the CDR3 is TGTGCCAGCAGCTTATATTCTCGGGGGGGCAACTCCTACAATGAGCAGTTCTTC.

V and J are TRBV5-4 and TRBJ2-3; D tentatively fits TRBD1 or TRBD2 (6 bases each). This CDR3 has 14 residues. Germline values: CDR1 SGHNT, CDR2 YYREEE (reference sequence). With 0 bases removed from V and 6 bases from J, the gap between germline ends came to 11 bases. The CDR3 reads CASSLAGAGDTQYF. Here the CDR3 DNA reads TGTGCCAGCAGCTTGGCAGGGGCGGGGGATACGCAGTATTTT. Together with reference TRBV5-4 and TRBJ2-3, the CDR3 gives the full variable domain: ETGVTQSPTHLIKTRGQQVTLRCSSQSGHNTVSWYQQALGQGPQFIFQYYREEENGRGNFPPRFSGLQFPNYSSELNVNALELDDSALYLCASSLAGAGDTQYFGPGTRLTVL.

The rearrangement links TRBV25-1 to TRBJ2-5; either TRBD1 or TRBD2 may supply D (6 bases each). This CDR3 has 17 amino acids. CDR1 and CDR2 from the germline V gene are MGHDK and SYGVNS. Trimming stripped 1 base from V and 5 bases from J, with 20 bases between. The CDR3 spells CASSEFGRGGRKETQYF. The CDR3 DNA follows: TGTGCCAGCAGTGAATTTGGGCGTGGGGGGCGGAAGGAGACCCAGTACTTC.

This chain joins TRBV12-5 and TRBJ1-1, with no clear D. Germline V lookup: CDR1 LGHNT, CDR2 FRNRAP. The CDR3 totals 13 residues. V was shortened by 4 bases and J by 6 bases, with 12 bases between the two germline ends. The CDR3 protein is CASGSLSSSEAFF. The CDR3 DNA is TGTGCTAGTGGTTCTCTTTCCTCCTCTGAAGCTTTCTTT.

The rearrangement joins TRBV6-1 to TRBJ1-1; 9 nucleotides line up with TRBD1. V lost 6 bases, J lost 4 bases, and 0 bases stayed unmatched. Germline assignment: CDR1 MNHNS and CDR2 SASEGT. The CDR3 is 12 amino acids. CDR3 nucleotide sequence: TGTGCCAGCAGGACAGGGGGCACTGAAGCTTTCTTT. Amino acid sequence: CASRTGGTEAFF.

This chain connects TRBV2 to TRBJ2-5; 11 nucleotides align to TRBD2. The CDR3 loop spans 15 amino acids. Trimming took 7 bases from V and 5 from J; bases not matched to a gene: 9. Per germline, CDR1 SNHLY and CDR2 FYNNEI. The CDR3 DNA follows: TGTGCCAGCACCGGGGGGACTAGCGGTTATGAGACCCAGTACTTC. Translation gives CASTGGTSGYETQYF.

The chain employs TRBV5-1 and TRBJ2-5; 9 bases map to TRBD1. Germline lookup yields CDR1 SGHRS and CDR2 YFSETQ. The CDR3 is made up of 16 amino acids. V lost 0 bases to trimming and J lost 2 bases; unmatched junction nucleotides: 5. The CDR3 reads CASSLGTGDPQETQYF. In nucleotides, the CDR3 is TGCGCCAGCAGCTTGGGGACAGGGGACCCACAAGAGACCCAGTACTTC.

This clone was recorded a few times. The gene calls are TRBV5-8 and TRBJ1-1; D gene ambiguous. CDR1 SGHTS and CDR2 YDEGEE come from the germline V gene. V lost 1 base, J lost 1 base, and 5 bases lay in between. This CDR3 is 13 amino acids long. CDR3 DNA sequence: TGTGCCAGCAGCTTGAACAGGAACACTGAAGCTTTCTTT. This gives the protein CASSLNRNTEAFF.

The V call is TRBV11-3, the J call TRBJ2-1; the match to TRBD1 covers 7 bases. In germline, CDR1 is SGHNT, CDR2 YENEEA. J gave up 7 bases and V 1 base, and 7 bases lay outside the gene matches. CDR3 length equals 15 residues. The chain's CDR3 is CASSLGQGRGNEQFF. The CDR3, as DNA: TGTGCCAGCAGCTTAGGACAGGGAAGGGGGAATGAGCAGTTCTTC.

The chain is built from TRBV19 and TRBJ2-1; 11 bases match TRBD2. Trimming took 4 bases from V and 6 from J; bases not matched to a gene: 17. The CDR3 runs 19 residues. Germline loops: CDR1 LNHDA, CDR2 SQIVND (reference sequence). The CDR3 DNA sequence: TGTGCCAGTAGTAACGGGGCAGGGGTTAGCGGGAGGGCCCTCAATGAGCAGTTCTTC. Protein product: CASSNGAGVSGRALNEQFF.

The V and J genes are TRBV27 and TRBJ2-7; 9 bases match TRBD1. The CDR3 loop spans 16 amino acids. Germline V gene lookup returns CDR1 MNHEY and CDR2 SMNVEV (reference sequence). With 3 bases clipped from V and 9 bases from J, the junction kept 15 bases outside the gene matches. In DNA, the CDR3 is TGTGCCAGCAGTTTCTCCGCCGGACAGGGGAGACGATGGCAGTACTTC. This encodes CASSFSAGQGRRWQYF.

The V call is TRBV18, the J call TRBJ2-2; D gene ambiguous. The CDR3 runs 14 residues. V lost 2 bases and J 4 bases, leaving 8 bases between the germline ends. The germline CDR1 and CDR2 sequences are KGHSH and LQKENI. The CDR3 reads CASSPSWGTGELFF. The CDR3 DNA reads TGTGCCAGCTCACCATCGTGGGGCACCGGGGAGCTGTTTTTT.

The rearrangement links TRBV6-6 to TRBJ1-3; weak D call: TRBD1 (6 bases). Trimming cost V 6 bases and J 4 bases, with 13 bases left between them. This CDR3 comprises 14 residues. The germline V gene encodes CDR1 MNHNY and CDR2 SVGAGI (reference sequence). DNA of the CDR3: TGTGCCAGCAGAAGGACAGTCGAGGGAAACACCATATATTTT. This translates into CASRRTVEGNTIYF.

The chain recombines TRBV6-5 with TRBJ1-4; D call uncertain. The CDR3 is 16 residues long. CDR1 is MNHEY and CDR2 is SVGAGI in the germline V gene. Trimming took off 2 bases at V and 0 bases at J, with 10 bases between the two ends. The CDR3 here is CASSYHMGATNEKLFF. CDR3 sequence (DNA): TGTGCCAGCAGTTACCATATGGGTGCAACTAATGAAAAACTGTTTTTT.